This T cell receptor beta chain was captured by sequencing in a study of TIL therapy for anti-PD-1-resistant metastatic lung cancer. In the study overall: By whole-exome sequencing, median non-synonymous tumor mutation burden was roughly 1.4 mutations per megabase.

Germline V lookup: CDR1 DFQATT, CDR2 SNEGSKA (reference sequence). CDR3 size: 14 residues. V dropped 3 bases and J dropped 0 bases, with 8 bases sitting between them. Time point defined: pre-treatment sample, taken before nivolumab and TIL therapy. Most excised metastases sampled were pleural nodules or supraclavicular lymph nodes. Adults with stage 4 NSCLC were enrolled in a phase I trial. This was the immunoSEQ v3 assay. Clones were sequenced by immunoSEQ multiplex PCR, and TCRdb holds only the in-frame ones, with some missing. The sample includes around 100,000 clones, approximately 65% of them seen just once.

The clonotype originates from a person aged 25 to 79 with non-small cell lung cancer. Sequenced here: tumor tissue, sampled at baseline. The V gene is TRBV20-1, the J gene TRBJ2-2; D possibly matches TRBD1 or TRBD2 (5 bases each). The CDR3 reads CSASWGTNTGELFF. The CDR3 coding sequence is TGCAGTGCTAGTTGGGGGACGAACACCGGGGAGCTGTTTTTT.